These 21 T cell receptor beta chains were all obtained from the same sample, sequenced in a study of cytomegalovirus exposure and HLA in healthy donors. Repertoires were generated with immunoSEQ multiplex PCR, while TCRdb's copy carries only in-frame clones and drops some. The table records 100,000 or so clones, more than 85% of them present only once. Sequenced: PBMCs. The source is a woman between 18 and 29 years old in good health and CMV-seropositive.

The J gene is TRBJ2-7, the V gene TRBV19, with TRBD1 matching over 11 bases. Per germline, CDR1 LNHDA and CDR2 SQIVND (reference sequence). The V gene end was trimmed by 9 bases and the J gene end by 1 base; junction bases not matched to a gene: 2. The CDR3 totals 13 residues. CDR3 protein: CASGQGASYEQYF. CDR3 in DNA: TGTGCCAGCGGACAGGGGGCATCCTACGAGCAGTACTTC.

CDR3 bases: TGCGCCAGCAGCTCTGGGACAGGCCCCTACGAGCAGTACTTC. It yields the protein CASSSGTGPYEQYF. V usage is TRBV5-1 and J usage is TRBJ2-7; TRBD1 agrees at 8 bases. The germline V gene has CDR1 SGHRS and CDR2 YFSETQ. This CDR3 region has 14 residues. With 3 bases clipped from V and 2 bases from J, the junction kept 4 bases outside the gene matches.

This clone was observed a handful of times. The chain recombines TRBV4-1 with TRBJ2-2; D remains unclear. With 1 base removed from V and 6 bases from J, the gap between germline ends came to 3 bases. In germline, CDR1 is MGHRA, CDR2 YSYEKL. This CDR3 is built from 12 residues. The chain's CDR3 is CASSQASGELFF. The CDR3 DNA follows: TGCGCCAGCAGCCAAGCCTCCGGGGAGCTGTTTTTT.

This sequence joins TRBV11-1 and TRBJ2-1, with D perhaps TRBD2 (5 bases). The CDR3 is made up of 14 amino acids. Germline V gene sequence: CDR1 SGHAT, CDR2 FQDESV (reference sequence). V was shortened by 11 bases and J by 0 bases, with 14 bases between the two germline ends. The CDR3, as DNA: TGTGCCGTCCAGCGGCTCCCCTCCTACAATGAGCAGTTCTTC. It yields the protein CAVQRLPSYNEQFF.

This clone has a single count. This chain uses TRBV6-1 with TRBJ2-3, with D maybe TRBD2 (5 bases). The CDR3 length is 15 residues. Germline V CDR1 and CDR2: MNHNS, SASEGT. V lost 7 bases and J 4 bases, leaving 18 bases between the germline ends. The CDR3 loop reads CASTITRVEADTQYF. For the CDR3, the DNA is TGTGCCAGCACCATAACTAGAGTGGAAGCAGATACGCAGTATTTT.

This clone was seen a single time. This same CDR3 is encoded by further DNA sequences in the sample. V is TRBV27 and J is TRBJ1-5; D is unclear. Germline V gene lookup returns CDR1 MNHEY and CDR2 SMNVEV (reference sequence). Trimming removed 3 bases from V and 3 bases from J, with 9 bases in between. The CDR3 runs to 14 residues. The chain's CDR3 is CASSLGGINQPQHF. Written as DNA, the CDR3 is TGTGCCAGCAGTTTGGGCGGGATCAATCAGCCCCAGCATTTT.

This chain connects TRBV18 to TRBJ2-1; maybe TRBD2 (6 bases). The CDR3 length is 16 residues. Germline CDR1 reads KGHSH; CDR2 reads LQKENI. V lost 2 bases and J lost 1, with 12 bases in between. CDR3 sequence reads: CASSPSGGTSYNEQFF. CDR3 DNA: TGTGCCAGCTCACCATCCGGCGGGACTTCCTACAATGAGCAGTTCTTC.

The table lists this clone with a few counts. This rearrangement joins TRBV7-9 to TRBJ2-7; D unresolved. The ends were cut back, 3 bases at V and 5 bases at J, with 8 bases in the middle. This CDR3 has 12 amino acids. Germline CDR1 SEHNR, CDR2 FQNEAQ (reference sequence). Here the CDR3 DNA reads TGTGCCAGCAGCTTCAAGCCTCACGAGCAGTACTTC. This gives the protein CASSFKPHEQYF.

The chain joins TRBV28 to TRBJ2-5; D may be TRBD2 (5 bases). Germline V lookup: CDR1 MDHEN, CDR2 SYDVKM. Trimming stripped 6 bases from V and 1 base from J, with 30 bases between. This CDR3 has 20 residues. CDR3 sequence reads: CASSLSQLLVRDESQETQYF. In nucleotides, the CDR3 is TGTGCCAGCAGCCTTTCCCAACTACTAGTAAGGGATGAGTCCCAAGAGACCCAGTACTTC.

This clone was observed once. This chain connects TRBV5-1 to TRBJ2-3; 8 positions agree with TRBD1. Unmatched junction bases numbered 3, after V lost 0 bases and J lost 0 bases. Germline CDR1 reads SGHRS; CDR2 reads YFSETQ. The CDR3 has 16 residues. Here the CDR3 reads CASSLVQGASTDTQYF. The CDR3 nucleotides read TGCGCCAGCAGCTTGGTCCAGGGGGCCAGCACAGATACGCAGTATTTT.

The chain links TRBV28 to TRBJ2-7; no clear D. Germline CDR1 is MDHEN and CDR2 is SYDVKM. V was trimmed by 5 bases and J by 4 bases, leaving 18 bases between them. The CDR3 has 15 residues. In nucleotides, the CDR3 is TGTGCCAGCAGTGTCTCCGGTTTTAAGATATACGAGCAGTACTTC. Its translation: CASSVSGFKIYEQYF.

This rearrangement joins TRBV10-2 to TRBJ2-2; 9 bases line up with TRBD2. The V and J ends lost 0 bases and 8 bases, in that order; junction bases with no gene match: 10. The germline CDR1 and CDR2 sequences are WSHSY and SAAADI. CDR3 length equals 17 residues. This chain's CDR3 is CASSESKPGLASGELFF. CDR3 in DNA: TGCGCCAGCAGTGAGTCGAAACCGGGACTAGCAAGTGGGGAGCTGTTTTTT.

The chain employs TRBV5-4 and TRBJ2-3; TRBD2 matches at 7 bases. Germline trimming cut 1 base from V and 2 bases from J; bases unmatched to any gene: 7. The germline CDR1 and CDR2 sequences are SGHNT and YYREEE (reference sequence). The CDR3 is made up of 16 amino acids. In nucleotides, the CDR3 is TGTGCCAGCAGCTTGAAACTAGCGTATATCACAGATACGCAGTATTTT. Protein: CASSLKLAYITDTQYF.

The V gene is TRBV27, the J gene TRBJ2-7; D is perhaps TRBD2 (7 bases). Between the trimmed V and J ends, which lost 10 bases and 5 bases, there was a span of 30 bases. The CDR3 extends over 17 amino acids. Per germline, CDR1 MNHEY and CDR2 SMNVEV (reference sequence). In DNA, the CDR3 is TGTGCCATAGGTCGGGCAAGGGGGAGGGCCTCATTACACGAGCAGTACTTC. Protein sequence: CAIGRARGRASLHEQYF.

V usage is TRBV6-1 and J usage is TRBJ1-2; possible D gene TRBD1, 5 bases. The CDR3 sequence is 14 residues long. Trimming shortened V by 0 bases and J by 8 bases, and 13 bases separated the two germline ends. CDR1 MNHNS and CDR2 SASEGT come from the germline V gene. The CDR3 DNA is TGTGCCAGCAGTGAAGCTGGCAGGGTAGACGGCTACACCTTC. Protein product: CASSEAGRVDGYTF.

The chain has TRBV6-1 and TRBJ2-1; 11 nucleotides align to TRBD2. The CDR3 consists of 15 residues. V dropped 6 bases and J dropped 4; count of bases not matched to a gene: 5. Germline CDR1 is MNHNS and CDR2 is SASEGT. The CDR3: CASRLRTSGYNEQFF. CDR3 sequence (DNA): TGTGCCAGCAGGTTACGGACTAGCGGGTACAATGAGCAGTTCTTC.

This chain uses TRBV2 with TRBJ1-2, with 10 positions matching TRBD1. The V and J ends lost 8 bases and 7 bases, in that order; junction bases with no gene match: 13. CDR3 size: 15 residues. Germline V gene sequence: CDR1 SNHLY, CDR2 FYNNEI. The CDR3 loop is CASFDSGDRGFGYTF. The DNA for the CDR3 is TGTGCCAGCTTTGATTCCGGGGACAGGGGTTTTGGCTACACCTTC. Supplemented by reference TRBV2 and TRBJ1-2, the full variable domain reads EPEVTQTPSHQVTQMGQEVILRCVPISNHLYFYWYRQILGQKVEFLVSFYNNEISEKSEIFDDQFSVERPDGSNFTLKIRSTKLEDSAMYFCASFDSGDRGFGYTFGSGTRLTVV.

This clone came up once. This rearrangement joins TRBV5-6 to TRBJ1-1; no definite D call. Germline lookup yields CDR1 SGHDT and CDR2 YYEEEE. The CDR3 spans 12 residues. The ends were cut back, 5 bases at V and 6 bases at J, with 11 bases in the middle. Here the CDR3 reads CASSTDRAEAFF. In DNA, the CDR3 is TGTGCCAGCAGTACCGATCGGGCTGAAGCTTTCTTT.

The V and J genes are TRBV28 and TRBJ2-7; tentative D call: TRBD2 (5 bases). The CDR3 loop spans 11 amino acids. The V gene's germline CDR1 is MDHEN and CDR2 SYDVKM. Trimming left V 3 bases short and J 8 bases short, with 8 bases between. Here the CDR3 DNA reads TGTGCCAGCAGTTTTCGCGGGCAGCAGTACTTC. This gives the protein CASSFRGQQYF.

CDR3 loop: CASKKGGFNQPQHF. The CDR3 coding sequence is TGTGCCAGCAAAAAGGGAGGGTTCAATCAGCCCCAGCATTTT. The chain links TRBV28 to TRBJ1-5; D gene unclear. The germline V gene has CDR1 MDHEN and CDR2 SYDVKM. This CDR3 contains 14 residues. The V end lost 7 bases, the J end lost 3 bases, and 13 bases lay between the germline ends.

CDR3 sequence reads: CASSLRSDTQYF. As DNA, the CDR3 is TGTGCCAGCAGCTTAAGGAGTGATACGCAGTATTTT. V gene TRBV7-6 combines with J gene TRBJ2-3; D is unresolved. This CDR3 is 12 amino acids long. CDR1 SGHVS and CDR2 FNYEAQ come from the germline V gene. Trimming took 2 bases from V and 6 from J, leaving 6 bases between them.